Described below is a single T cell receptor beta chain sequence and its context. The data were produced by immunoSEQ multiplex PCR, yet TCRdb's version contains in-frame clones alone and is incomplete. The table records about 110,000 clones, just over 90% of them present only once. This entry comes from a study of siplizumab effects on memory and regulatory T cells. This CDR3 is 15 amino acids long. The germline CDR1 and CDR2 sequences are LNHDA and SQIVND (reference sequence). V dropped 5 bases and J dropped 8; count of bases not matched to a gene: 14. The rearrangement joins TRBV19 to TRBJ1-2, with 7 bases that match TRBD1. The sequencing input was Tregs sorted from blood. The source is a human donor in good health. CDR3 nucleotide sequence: TGTGCCAGTAGTGCATCCGGGACAGCCCACCGGGGCTACACCTTC. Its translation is CASSASGTAHRGYTF.